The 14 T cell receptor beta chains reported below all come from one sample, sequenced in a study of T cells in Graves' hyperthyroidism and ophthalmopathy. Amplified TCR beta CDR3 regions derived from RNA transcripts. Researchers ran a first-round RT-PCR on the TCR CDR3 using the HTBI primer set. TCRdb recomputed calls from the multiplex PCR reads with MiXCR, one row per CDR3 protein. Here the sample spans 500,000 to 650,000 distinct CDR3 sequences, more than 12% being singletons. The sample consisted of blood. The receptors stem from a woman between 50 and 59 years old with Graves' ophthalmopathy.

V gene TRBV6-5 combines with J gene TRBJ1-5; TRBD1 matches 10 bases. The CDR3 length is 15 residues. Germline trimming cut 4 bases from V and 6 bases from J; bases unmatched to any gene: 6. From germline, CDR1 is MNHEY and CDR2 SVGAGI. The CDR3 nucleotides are TGTGCCAGCAGTTCCGGGACAGGGGTTTCTCAGCCCCAGCATTTT. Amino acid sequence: CASSSGTGVSQPQHF.

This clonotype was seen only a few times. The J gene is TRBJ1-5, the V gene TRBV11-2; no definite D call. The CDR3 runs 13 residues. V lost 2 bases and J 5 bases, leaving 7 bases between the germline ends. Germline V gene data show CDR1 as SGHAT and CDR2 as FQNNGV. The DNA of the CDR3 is TGTGCCAGCAGCTTATTTACAGATCAGCCCCAGCATTTT. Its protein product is CASSLFTDQPQHF.

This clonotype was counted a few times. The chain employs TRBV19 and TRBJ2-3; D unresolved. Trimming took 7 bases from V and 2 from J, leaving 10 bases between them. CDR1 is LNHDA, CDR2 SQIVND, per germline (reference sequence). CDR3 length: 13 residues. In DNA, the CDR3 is TGTGCCAGTACAGGACGGGTCACAGATACGCAGTATTTT. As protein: CASTGRVTDTQYF.

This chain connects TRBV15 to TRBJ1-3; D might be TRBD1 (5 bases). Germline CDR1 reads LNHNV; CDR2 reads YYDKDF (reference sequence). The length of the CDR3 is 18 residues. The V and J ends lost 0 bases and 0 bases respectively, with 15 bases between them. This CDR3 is CATSRDPGTVLSGNTIYF. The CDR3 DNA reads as TGTGCCACCAGCAGAGATCCCGGGACGGTCCTCTCTGGAAACACCATATATTTT.

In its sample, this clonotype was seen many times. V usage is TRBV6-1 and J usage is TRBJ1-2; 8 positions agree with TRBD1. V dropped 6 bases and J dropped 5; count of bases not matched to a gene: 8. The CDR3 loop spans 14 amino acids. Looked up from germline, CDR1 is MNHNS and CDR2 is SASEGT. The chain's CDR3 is CASRKGTGGYGYTF. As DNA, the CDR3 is TGTGCCAGCAGGAAGGGGACAGGCGGATATGGCTACACCTTC.

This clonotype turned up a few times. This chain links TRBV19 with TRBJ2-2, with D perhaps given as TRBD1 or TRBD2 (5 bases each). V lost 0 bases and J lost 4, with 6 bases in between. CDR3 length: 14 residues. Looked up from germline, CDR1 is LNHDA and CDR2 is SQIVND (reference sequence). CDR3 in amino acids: CASSIDGATGELFF. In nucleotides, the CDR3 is TGTGCCAGTAGTATAGACGGGGCCACCGGGGAGCTGTTTTTT. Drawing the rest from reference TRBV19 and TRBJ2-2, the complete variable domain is DGGITQSPKYLFRKEGQNVTLSCEQNLNHDAMYWYRQDPGQGLRLIYYSQIVNDFQKGDIAEGYSVSREKKESFPLTVTSAQKNPTAFYLCASSIDGATGELFFGEGSRLTVL.

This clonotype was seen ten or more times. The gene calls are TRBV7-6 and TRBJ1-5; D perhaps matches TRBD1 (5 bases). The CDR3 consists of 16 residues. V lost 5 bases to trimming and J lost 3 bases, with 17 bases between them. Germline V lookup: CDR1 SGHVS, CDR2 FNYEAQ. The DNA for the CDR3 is TGTGCCAGCAGCACAGGAACCGGGACTTACAATCAGCCCCAGCATTTT. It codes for CASSTGTGTYNQPQHF.

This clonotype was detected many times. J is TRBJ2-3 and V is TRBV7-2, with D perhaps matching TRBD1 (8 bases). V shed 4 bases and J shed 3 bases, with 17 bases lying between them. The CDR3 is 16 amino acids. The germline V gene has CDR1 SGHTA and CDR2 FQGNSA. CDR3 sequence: CASSSGQGGWTDTQYF. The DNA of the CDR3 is TGTGCCAGCAGCTCCGGACAGGGAGGGTGGACAGATACGCAGTATTTT. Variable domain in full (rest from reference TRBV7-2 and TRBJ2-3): GAGVSQSPSNKVTEKGKDVELRCDPISGHTALYWYRQSLGQGLEFLIYFQGNSAPDKSGLPSDRFSAERTGGSVSTLTIQRTQQEDSAVYLCASSSGQGGWTDTQYFGPGTRLTVL.

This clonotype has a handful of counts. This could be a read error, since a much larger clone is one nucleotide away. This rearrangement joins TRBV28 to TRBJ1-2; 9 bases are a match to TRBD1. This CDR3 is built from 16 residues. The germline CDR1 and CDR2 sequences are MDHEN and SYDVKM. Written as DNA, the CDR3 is TGTGCCAGCAGTTCAATGGGACAGGGCCACACCTATGGCTGCACCTTC. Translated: CASSSMGQGHTYGCTF.

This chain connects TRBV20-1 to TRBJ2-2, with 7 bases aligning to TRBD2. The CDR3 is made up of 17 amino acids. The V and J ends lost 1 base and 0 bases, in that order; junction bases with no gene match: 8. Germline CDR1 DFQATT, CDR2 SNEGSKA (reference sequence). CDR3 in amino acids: CSARGQAGSANTGELFF. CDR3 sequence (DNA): TGCAGTGCTAGAGGCCAAGCGGGAAGCGCGAACACCGGGGAGCTGTTTTTT.

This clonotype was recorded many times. CDR3 in amino acids: CSVEGLAGSLSSYNEQFF. Written as DNA, the CDR3 is TGCAGCGTTGAAGGACTAGCGGGATCGTTAAGCTCCTACAATGAGCAGTTCTTC. The chain joins TRBV29-1 to TRBJ2-1, with TRBD2 matching 11 bases. The germline CDR1 and CDR2 sequences are SQVTM and ANQGSEA. J lost 0 bases, V lost 1 base, and 8 bases had no gene match. The CDR3 is 18 amino acids.

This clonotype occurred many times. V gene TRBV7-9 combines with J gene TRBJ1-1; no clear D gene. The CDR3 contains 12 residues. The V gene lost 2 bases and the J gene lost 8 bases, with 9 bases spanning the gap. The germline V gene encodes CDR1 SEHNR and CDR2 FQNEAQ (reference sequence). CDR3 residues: CASSLFPAEAFF. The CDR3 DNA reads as TGTGCCAGCAGCTTATTTCCCGCAGAAGCTTTCTTT.

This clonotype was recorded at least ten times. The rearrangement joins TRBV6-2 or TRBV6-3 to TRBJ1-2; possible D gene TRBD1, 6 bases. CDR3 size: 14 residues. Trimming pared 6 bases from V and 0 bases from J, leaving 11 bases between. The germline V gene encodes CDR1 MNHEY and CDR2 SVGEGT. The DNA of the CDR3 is TGTGCCAGCAGCCATGGACAGACTAACTATGGCTACACCTTC. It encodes CASSHGQTNYGYTF.

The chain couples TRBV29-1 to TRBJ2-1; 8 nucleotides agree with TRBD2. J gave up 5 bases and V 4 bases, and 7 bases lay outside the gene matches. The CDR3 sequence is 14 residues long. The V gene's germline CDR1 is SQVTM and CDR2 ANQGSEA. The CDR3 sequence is CSVGGLGINNEQFF. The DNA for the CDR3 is TGCAGCGTTGGGGGACTAGGGATTAACAATGAGCAGTTCTTC.